This T cell receptor beta chain was recovered during a study of blood T cell repertoires in COVID-19. Study summary: Spain, Italy and the United States supplied samples that represented acute and convalescent COVID-19. The cDNA or gDNA used as material had been derived from T cells, B-cell-depleted T cells, or PBMCs.

This table comes from immunoSEQ multiplex PCR, and its TCRdb copy is limited to in-frame clones, with some not included. The top ten clones hold 7.2% of a sample with around 150,000 clones, roughly 84% of them seen once. This CDR3 region has 12 residues. Germline CDR1 is SGHRS and CDR2 is YFSETQ. V lost 8 bases, J lost 0 bases, and 1 base stayed unmatched. Sequencing used peripheral blood. This rearrangement joins TRBV5-1 to TRBJ2-5; 7 bases match TRBD1. The receptor comes from a woman aged 45-60 years in a cohort sampled during active or convalescent COVID-19. The CDR3 region is CARQGDQETQYF. CDR3 sequence (DNA): TGCGCCAGGCAGGGGGACCAAGAGACCCAGTACTTC. Using reference TRBV5-1 and TRBJ2-5 for the parts outside the CDR3, the full variable domain is KAGVTQTPRYLIKTRGQQVTLSCSPISGHRSVSWYQQTPGQGLQFLFEYFSETQRNKGNFPGRFSGRQFSNSRSEMNVSTLELGDSALYLCARQGDQETQYFGPGTRLLVL.